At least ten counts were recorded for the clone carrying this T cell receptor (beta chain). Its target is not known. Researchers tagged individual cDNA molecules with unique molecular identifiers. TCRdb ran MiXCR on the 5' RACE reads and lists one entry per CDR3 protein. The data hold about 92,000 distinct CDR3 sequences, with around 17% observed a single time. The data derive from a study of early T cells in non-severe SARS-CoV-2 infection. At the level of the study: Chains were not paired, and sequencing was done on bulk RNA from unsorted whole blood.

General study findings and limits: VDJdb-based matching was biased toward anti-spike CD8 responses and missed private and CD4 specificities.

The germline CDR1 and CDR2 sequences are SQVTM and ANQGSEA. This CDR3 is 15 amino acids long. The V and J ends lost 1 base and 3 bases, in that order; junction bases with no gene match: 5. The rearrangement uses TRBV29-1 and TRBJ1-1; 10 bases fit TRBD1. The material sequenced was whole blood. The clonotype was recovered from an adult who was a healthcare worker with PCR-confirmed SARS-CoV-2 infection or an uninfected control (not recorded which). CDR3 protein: CSVEGDRGPDTEAFF. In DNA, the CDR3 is TGCAGCGTTGAAGGGGACAGGGGCCCAGACACTGAAGCTTTCTTT. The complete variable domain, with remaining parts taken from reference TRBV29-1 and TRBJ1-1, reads SAVISQKPSRDICQRGTSLTIQCQVDSQVTMMFWYRQQPGQSLTLIATANQGSEATYESGFVIDKFPISRPNLTFSTLTVSNMSPEDSSIYLCSVEGDRGPDTEAFFGQGTRLTVV.